This TCR beta chain was recorded in a study of CD8+ T cells in alopecia areata. Study background: Those patients who were treated received oral tofacitinib, which was given at 5 to 10 mg twice daily for moderate-to-severe alopecia areata. Study observations and caveats: Sharing of TCR sequences between patients (possibly for HLA-related reasons) was less clear than in mice. Normal scalp had lower clonality than lesional scalp, with alopecia totalis/universalis lesions showing this most strongly.

Germline CDR1 and CDR2: SEHNR and FQNEAQ (reference sequence). The CDR3 is 13 amino acids. V dropped 4 bases and J dropped 5 bases, with 11 bases sitting between them. Sequencing relied on a cDNA template that was reverse transcribed from extracted RNA. TCRdb's copy holds only in-frame clones and misses some; the assay was immunoSEQ multiplex PCR. Of 150,000 or so clones listed, around 47% are singletons. With regard to this clone: Its antigen is unidentified.

The clonotype originates from a human donor with alopecia areata. Sequencing was performed on CD4+ T cells sorted from blood. The J gene is TRBJ1-1, the V gene TRBV7-9; D perhaps matches TRBD1 (6 bases). The CDR3, as DNA: TGTGCCAGCAGCTCCGACAGGAATACTGAAGCTTTCTTT. This translates into CASSSDRNTEAFF.